The 10 T cell receptor beta chains presented below share a single source sample, sequenced in a study of cytomegalovirus exposure and HLA in healthy donors. 13 Jbeta primers and 60 Vbeta primers were used for the PCR. This table comes from immunoSEQ multiplex PCR, and its TCRdb copy is limited to in-frame clones, with some not included. The sample consists of over 150,000 clones, about 74% of them appearing once. Material for sequencing was PBMCs. All receptors come from a woman aged 40 to 49 in good health and CMV-seronegative.

The chain links TRBV6-1 to TRBJ1-2; unclear D gene. From germline, CDR1 is MNHNS and CDR2 SASEGT. V was pared by 2 bases and J by 4 bases, with 8 bases between. The CDR3 is 13 amino acids. The CDR3 DNA is TGTGCCAGCAGTGAACTAGTACTCTATGGCTACACCTTC. Its protein is CASSELVLYGYTF.

The rearrangement uses TRBV5-4 and TRBJ2-7; TRBD1 might be the D (6 bases). Trimming shortened V by 2 bases and J by 5 bases, and 11 bases separated the two germline ends. The CDR3 totals 13 residues. The V gene's germline CDR1 is SGHNT and CDR2 YYREEE (reference sequence). The CDR3 loop reads CASSFWGRHEQYF. CDR3 sequence (DNA): TGTGCCAGCAGCTTTTGGGGGCGCCACGAGCAGTACTTC.

A single count supports this clone. The chain employs TRBV4-2 and TRBJ2-7, with TRBD2 identical over 13 bases. The CDR3 is 15 amino acids. Germline CDR1 reads LGHNA; CDR2 reads YNFKEQ. After removal of 1 base from V and 7 bases from J, the junction contained 4 bases not matched to a gene. The CDR3 sequence: CASSQGTSGSGEQYF. The DNA for the CDR3 is TGTGCCAGCAGCCAAGGGACTAGCGGGAGCGGTGAGCAGTACTTC.

CDR3 region: CASSFNRYSGNTIYF. The CDR3 DNA sequence: TGTGCCAGCAGCTTTAACAGGTACTCTGGAAACACCATATATTTT. The chain recombines TRBV7-9 with TRBJ1-3; TRBD1 might be the D (5 bases). The CDR3 contains 15 residues. Trimming took 3 bases from V and 0 from J, leaving 9 bases between them. Germline CDR1 is SEHNR and CDR2 is FQNEAQ (reference sequence).

This chain connects TRBV29-1 to TRBJ1-1; D is ambiguous. The germline V and J ends were trimmed by 7 bases and 1 base, with 16 bases remaining between them. The CDR3 length is 14 residues. Germline CDR1 reads SQVTM; CDR2 reads ANQGSEA. CDR3 sequence reads: CSGSRPEGNTEAFF. As DNA, the CDR3 is TGCAGCGGAAGCCGACCCGAGGGGAACACTGAAGCTTTCTTT.

V usage is TRBV6-6 and J usage is TRBJ1-5, with no clear D. The length of the CDR3 is 14 residues. Germline V CDR1 and CDR2: MNHNY, SVGAGI (reference sequence). V lost 7 bases and J lost 1, with 11 bases in between. CDR3 DNA sequence: TGTGCCAGCAAGCCCCAGGAAAGCAATCAGCCCCAGCATTTT. Translating it yields CASKPQESNQPQHF.

The chain is built from TRBV7-6 and TRBJ2-3, with 10 bases aligning to TRBD1. V trimming: 5 bases; J trimming: 6 bases; junction bases outside the gene matches: 8. Germline values: CDR1 SGHVS, CDR2 FNYEAQ. This CDR3 has 15 amino acids. CDR3 in DNA: TGTGCCAGCAGCCTCGGGACAGGGGCGTCGGATACGCAGTATTTT. Its translation is CASSLGTGASDTQYF.

The chain combines TRBV5-1 with TRBJ2-1; perhaps TRBD2 as D (5 bases). Germline V CDR1 and CDR2: SGHRS, YFSETQ. V lost 1 base and J lost 2, with 10 bases in between. The CDR3 covers 15 residues. Here the CDR3 reads CASSLLAEAYNEQFF. The CDR3 DNA sequence: TGCGCCAGCAGCTTGCTAGCCGAAGCCTACAATGAGCAGTTCTTC. The full variable domain, its missing parts supplied by reference TRBV5-1 and TRBJ2-1, is KAGVTQTPRYLIKTRGQQVTLSCSPISGHRSVSWYQQTPGQGLQFLFEYFSETQRNKGNFPGRFSGRQFSNSRSEMNVSTLELGDSALYLCASSLLAEAYNEQFFGPGTRLTVL.

The chain combines TRBV2 with TRBJ2-7; a possible D gene is TRBD1 (5 bases). V dropped 8 bases and J dropped 2 bases, with 13 bases sitting between them. CDR1 and CDR2 (germline): SNHLY, FYNNEI. This CDR3 region has 13 residues. The CDR3 sequence is CASSRQTTYEQYF. CDR3 sequence (DNA): TGTGCCAGCTCAAGACAGACAACCTACGAGCAGTACTTC.

This clone was seen more than once but under ten times. V gene TRBV4-1 combines with J gene TRBJ1-4, with TRBD1 as a possible D gene (6 bases). V gave up 2 bases and J gave up 7 bases, with 14 bases separating them. The CDR3 has 15 amino acids. Germline loops: CDR1 MGHRA, CDR2 YSYEKL. The CDR3 nucleotides read TGCGCCAGCAGCCAATCCCTCTCAGGGGTTGAAAAACTGTTTTTT. This translates into CASSQSLSGVEKLFF.